This record looks at one T cell receptor (beta chain) sequence and its context. Original data processing: Reference gene primer amplification in the assay estimated nucleated cell counts. This table comes from immunoSEQ multiplex PCR, and its TCRdb copy is limited to in-frame clones, with some not included. For V, J and clone size, that table is used; D and trimming come from the DNA. The sample consists of about 71,000 clones, roughly nine tenths of them appearing once. The germline V and J ends were trimmed by 1 base and 4 bases, with 24 bases remaining between them. Looked up from germline, CDR1 is SGHRS and CDR2 is YFSETQ. The length of the CDR3 is 19 residues. The data are from a study of blood T cell repertoires in COVID-19. Whole-study context: Samples came from the United States, Italy and Spain, spanning acute and convalescent COVID-19. Sample material is recorded as cDNA or gDNA derived from T cells, B-cell-depleted T cells, or PBMCs.

This chain uses TRBV5-1 with TRBJ2-1; perhaps TRBD1 as D (5 bases). The clonotype originates from a man in his fifties with acute or convalescent COVID-19. What was sequenced was peripheral blood. CDR3 residues: CASSLLRGIAKTSYNEQFF. The CDR3 DNA sequence: TGCGCCAGCAGCTTGCTAAGGGGAATCGCCAAGACTTCATACAATGAGCAGTTCTTC.